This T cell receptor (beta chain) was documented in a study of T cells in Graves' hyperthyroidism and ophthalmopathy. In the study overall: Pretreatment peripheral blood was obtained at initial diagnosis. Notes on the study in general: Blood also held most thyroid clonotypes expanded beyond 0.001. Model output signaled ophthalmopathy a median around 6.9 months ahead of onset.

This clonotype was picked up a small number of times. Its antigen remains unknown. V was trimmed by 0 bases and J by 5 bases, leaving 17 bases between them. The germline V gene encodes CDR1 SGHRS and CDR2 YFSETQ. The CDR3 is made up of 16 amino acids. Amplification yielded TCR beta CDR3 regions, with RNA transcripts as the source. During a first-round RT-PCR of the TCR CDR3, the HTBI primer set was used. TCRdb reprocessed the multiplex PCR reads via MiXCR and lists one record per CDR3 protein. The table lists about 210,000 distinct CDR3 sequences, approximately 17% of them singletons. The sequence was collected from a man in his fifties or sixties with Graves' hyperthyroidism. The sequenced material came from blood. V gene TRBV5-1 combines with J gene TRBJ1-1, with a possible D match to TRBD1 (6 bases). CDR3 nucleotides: TGCGCCAGCAGCTTGGCCGAAGGGGGGCGCGGGACTGAAGCTTTCTTT. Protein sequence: CASSLAEGGRGTEAFF.